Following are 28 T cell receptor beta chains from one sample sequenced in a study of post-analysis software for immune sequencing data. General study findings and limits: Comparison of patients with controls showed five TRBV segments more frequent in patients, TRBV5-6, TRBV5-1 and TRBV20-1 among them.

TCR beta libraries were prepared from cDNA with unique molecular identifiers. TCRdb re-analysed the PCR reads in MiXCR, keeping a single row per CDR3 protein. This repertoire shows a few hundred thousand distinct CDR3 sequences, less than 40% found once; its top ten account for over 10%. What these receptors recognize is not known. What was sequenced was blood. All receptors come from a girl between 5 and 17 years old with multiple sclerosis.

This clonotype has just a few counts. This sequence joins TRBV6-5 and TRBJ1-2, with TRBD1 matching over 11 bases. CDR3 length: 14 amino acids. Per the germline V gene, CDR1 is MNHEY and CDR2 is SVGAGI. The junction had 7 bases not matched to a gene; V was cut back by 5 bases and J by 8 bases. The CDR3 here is CASSLGQGAKGYTF. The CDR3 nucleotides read TGTGCCAGCAGTCTCGGACAGGGGGCAAAGGGCTACACCTTC.

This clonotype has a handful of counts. CDR3 sequence (DNA): TGTGCCAGCAGCTTAGGACAGAGACAAGAGACCCAGTACTTC. This gives the protein CASSLGQRQETQYF. The rearrangement links TRBV7-2 to TRBJ2-5; maybe TRBD1 (5 bases). Germline V gene lookup returns CDR1 SGHTA and CDR2 FQGNSA. The CDR3 totals 14 residues. Trimming took off 1 base at V and 2 bases at J, with 8 bases between the two ends.

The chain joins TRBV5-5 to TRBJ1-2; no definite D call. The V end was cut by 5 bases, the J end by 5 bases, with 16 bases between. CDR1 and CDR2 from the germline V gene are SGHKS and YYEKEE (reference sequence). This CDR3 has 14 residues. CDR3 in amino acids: CASSPVGNWYGYTF. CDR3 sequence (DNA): TGTGCCAGCAGTCCGGTGGGGAATTGGTATGGCTACACCTTC.

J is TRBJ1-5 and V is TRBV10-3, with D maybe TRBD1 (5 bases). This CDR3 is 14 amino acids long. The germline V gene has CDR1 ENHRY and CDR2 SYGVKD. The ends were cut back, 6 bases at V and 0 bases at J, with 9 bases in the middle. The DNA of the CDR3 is TGTGCCATCAGCCGGGACGGTAGCAATCAGCCCCAGCATTTT. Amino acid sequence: CAISRDGSNQPQHF.

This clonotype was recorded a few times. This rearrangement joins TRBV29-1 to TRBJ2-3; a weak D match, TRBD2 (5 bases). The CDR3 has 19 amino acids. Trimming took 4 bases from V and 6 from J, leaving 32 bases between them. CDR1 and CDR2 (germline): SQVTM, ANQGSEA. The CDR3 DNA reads TGCAGCGTTGTAAGCTGGACCGGACTTGGGAACACACACAGTGATACGCAGTATTTT. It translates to CSVVSWTGLGNTHSDTQYF.

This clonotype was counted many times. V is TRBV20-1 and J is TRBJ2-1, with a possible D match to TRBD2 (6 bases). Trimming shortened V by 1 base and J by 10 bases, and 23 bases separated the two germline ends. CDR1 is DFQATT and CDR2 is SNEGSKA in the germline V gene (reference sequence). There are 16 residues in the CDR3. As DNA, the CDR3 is TGCAGTGCTAGAGCCCCTTCCCGGGACTTATATGAGGAGCAGTTCTTC. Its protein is CSARAPSRDLYEEQFF.

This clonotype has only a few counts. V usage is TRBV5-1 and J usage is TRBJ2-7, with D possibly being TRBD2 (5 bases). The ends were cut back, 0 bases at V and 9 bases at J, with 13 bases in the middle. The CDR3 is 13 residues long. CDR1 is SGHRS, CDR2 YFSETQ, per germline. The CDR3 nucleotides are TGCGCCAGCAGCTTGGCCGCCGGGGAACGGCAGTACTTC. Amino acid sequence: CASSLAAGERQYF.

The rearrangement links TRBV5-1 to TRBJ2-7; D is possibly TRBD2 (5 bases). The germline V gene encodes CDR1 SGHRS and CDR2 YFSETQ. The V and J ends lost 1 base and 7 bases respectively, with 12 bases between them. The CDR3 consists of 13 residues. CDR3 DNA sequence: TGCGCCAGCAGCTTGCCGGTCCCGGGAGAGCAGTACTTC. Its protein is CASSLPVPGEQYF.

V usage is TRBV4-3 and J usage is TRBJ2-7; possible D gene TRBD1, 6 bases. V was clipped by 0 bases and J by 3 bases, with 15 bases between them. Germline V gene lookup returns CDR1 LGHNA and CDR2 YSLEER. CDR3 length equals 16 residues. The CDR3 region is CASSQDPKTGNYEQYF. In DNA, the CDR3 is TGCGCCAGCAGCCAAGATCCCAAGACAGGTAACTACGAGCAGTACTTC.

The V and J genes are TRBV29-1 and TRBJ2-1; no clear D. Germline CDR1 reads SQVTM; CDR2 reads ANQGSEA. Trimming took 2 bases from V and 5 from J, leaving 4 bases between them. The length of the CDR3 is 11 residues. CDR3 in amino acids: CSVETHNEQFF. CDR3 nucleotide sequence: TGCAGCGTTGAAACCCACAATGAGCAGTTCTTC.

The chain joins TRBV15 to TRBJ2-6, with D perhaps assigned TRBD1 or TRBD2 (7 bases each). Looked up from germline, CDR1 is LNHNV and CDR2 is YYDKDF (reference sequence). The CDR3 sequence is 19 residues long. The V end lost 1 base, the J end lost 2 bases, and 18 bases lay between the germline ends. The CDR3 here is CATSRGEGTDQAGANVLTF. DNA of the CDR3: TGTGCCACCAGCAGAGGGGAGGGGACAGACCAAGCTGGGGCCAACGTCCTGACTTTC.

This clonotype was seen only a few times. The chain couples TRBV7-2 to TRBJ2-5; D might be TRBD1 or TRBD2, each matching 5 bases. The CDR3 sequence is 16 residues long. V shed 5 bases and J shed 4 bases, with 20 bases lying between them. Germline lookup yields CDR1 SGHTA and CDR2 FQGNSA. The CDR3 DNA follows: TGTGCCAGCAGCCCCCCGGAGCTTCACGGGGCAGAGACCCAGTACTTC. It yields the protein CASSPPELHGAETQYF. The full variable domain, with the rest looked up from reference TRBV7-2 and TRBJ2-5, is GAGVSQSPSNKVTEKGKDVELRCDPISGHTALYWYRQSLGQGLEFLIYFQGNSAPDKSGLPSDRFSAERTGGSVSTLTIQRTQQEDSAVYLCASSPPELHGAETQYFGPGTRLLVL.

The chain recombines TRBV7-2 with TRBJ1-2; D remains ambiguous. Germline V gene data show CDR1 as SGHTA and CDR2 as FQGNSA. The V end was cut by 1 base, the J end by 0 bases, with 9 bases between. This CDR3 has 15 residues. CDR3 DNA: TGTGCCAGCAGCTTAGGCGAGGTAGCTAACTATGGCTACACCTTC. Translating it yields CASSLGEVANYGYTF.

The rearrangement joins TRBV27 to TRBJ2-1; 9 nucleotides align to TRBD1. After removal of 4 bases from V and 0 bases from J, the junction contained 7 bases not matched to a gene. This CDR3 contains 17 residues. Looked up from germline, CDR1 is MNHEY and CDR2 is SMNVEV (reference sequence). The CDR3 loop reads CASSWDATGGSYNEQFF. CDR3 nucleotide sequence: TGTGCCAGCAGTTGGGACGCGACAGGGGGCTCCTACAATGAGCAGTTCTTC.

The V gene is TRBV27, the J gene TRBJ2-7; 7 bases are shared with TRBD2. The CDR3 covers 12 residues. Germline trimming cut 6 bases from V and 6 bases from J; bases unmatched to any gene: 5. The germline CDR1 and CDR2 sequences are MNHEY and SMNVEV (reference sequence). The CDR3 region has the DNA TGTGCCAGCAGGGGGGGGAGCCCCGAGCAGTACTTC. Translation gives CASRGGSPEQYF.

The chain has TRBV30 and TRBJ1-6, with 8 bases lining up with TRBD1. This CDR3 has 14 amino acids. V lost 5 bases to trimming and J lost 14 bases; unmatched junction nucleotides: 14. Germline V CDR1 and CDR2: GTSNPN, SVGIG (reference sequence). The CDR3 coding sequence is TGTGCCTGGGATGGTCAGGGGGCACTTTCGGCCCTCCACTTT. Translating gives CAWDGQGALSALHF.

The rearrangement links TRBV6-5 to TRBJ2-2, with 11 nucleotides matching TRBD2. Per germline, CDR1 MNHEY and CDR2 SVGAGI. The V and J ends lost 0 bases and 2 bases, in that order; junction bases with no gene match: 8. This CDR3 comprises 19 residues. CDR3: CASSYSITSGSLNTGELFF. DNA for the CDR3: TGTGCCAGCAGTTACTCGATAACTAGCGGGAGCCTTAACACCGGGGAGCTGTTTTTT.

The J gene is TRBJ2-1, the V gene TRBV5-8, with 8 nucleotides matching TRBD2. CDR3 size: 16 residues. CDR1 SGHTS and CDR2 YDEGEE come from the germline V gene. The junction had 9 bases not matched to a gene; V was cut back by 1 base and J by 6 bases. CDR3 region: CASSLWRGDPLNEQFF. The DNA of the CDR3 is TGTGCCAGCAGCTTGTGGCGGGGGGATCCCCTCAATGAGCAGTTCTTC. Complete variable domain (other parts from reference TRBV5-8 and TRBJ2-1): EAGVTQSPTHLIKTRGQQATLRCSPISGHTSVYWYQQALGLGLQFLLWYDEGEERNRGNFPPRFSGRQFPNYSSELNVNALELEDSALYLCASSLWRGDPLNEQFFGPGTRLTVL.

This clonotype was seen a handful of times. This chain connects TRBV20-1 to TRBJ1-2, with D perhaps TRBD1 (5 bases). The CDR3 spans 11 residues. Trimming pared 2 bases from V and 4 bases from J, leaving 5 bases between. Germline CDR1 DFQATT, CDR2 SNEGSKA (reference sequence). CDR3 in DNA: TGCAGTGCTAGACAGGGCTATGGCTACACCTTC. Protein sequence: CSARQGYGYTF.

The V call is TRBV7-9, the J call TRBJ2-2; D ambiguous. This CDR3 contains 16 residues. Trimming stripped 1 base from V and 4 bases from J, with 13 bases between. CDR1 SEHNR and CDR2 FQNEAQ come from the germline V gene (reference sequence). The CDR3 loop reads CASSLDGTLTTGELFF. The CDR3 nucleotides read TGTGCCAGCAGCTTAGACGGCACCTTAACCACCGGGGAGCTGTTTTTT.

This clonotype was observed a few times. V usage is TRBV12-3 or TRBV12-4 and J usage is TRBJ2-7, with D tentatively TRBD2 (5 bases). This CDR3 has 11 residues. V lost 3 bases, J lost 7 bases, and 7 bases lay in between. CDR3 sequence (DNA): TGTGCCAGCAGTTTTCCGGGGGAGCAGTACTTC. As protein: CASSFPGEQYF.

The CDR3 protein is CSPGASTPQQYF. The CDR3 nucleotides are TGCAGCCCCGGGGCCTCTACCCCCCAGCAGTACTTC. The chain joins TRBV20-1 to TRBJ2-7, with D perhaps given as TRBD1 or TRBD2 (5 bases each). The germline V gene encodes CDR1 DFQATT and CDR2 SNEGSKA (reference sequence). This CDR3 region has 12 residues.

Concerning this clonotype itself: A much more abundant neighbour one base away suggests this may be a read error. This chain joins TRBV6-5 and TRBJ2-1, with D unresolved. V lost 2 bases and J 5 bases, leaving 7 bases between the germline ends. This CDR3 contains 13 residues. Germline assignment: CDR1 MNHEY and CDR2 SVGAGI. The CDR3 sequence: CASSYGRNNEQFF. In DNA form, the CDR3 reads TGTGCCAGCAGTTACGGGCGGAACAATGAGCAGTTCTTC.

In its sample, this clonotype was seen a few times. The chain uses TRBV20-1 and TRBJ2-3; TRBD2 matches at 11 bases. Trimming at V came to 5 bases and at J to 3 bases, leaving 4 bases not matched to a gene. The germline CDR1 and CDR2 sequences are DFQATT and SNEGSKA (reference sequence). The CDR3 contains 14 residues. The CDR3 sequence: CSAPTSGGTDTQYF. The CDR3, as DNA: TGCAGTGCTCCTACTAGCGGGGGTACAGATACGCAGTATTTT.

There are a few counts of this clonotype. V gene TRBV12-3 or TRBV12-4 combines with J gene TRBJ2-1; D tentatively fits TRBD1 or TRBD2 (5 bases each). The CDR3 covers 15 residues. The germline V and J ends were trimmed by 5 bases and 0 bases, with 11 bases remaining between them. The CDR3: CASSGTEPSYNEQFF. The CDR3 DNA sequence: TGTGCCAGCAGTGGGACGGAGCCCTCCTACAATGAGCAGTTCTTC.

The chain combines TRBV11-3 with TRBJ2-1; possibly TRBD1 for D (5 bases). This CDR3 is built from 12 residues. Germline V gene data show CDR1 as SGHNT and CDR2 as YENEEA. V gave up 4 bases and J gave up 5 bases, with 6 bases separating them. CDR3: CASSSQDNEQFF. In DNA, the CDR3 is TGTGCCAGCAGCTCACAGGACAATGAGCAGTTCTTC.

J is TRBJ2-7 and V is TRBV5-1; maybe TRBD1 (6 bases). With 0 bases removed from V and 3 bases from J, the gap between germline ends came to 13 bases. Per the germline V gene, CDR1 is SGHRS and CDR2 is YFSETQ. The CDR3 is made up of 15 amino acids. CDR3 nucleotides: TGCGCCAGCAGCTTGGCGGCAAGGGGGAGCTACGAGCAGTACTTC. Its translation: CASSLAARGSYEQYF.

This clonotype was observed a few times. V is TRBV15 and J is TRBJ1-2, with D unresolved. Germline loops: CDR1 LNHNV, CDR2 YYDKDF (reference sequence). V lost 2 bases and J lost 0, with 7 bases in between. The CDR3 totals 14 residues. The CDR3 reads CATSRSRSNYGYTF. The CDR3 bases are TGTGCCACCAGCAGATCTCGTTCTAACTATGGCTACACCTTC.